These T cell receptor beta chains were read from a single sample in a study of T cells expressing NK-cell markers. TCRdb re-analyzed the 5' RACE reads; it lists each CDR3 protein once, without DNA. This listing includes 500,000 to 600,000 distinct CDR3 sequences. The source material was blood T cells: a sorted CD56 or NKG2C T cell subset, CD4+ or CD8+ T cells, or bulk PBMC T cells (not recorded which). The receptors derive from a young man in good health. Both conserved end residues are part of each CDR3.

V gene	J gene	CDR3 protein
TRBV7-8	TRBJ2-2	CASSLEAGAPLTGELFF
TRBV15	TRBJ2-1	CATSSSSGSNRGEQFF
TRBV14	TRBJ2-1	CASSQRGLAGVNEQFF
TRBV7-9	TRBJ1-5	CASSLGTEGQPQHF
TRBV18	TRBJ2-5	CASSPNSDQKTQYF
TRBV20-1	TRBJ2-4	CSATLGRGRKNIQYF
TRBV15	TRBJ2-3	CATSSYGTTQRTDTQYF
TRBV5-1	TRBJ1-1	CASSRTGVRVNTEAFF
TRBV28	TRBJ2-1	CASSLGPSGISSYNEQFF
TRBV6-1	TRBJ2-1	CASISREGLGNEQFF